These 29 T cell receptor beta chains came from one sample sequenced in a study of cytomegalovirus exposure and HLA in healthy donors. The PCR employed 60 Vbeta primers together with 13 Jbeta primers. Repertoires were generated with immunoSEQ multiplex PCR, while TCRdb's copy carries only in-frame clones and drops some. The sample has around 150,000 clones, around 78% seen once; the top ten hold around 1%. The sample comprised PBMCs. The receptors come from a woman in her thirties or forties in good health and CMV-seronegative.

V and J are TRBV28 and TRBJ1-5; a weak D match, TRBD1 (5 bases). The ends were cut back, 7 bases at V and 2 bases at J, with 15 bases in the middle. This CDR3 contains 15 residues. CDR1 is MDHEN and CDR2 is SYDVKM in the germline V gene. CDR3 coding DNA: TGTGCCAGCATAGGAGGGGTGCGCGGCAATCAGCCCCAGCATTTT. The encoded protein is CASIGGVRGNQPQHF.

The chain couples TRBV11-3 to TRBJ2-5; 15 bases agree with TRBD2. V lost 6 bases, J lost 5 bases, and 4 bases stayed unmatched. The CDR3 spans 15 residues. Per germline, CDR1 SGHNT and CDR2 YENEEA. Here the CDR3 reads CASRSGLAGGETQYF. DNA of the CDR3: TGTGCCAGCAGATCCGGACTAGCGGGAGGGGAGACCCAGTACTTC.

This clone was observed a few times. The chain has TRBV4-1 and TRBJ1-5; perhaps TRBD1 as D (5 bases). The CDR3 is 15 residues long. Between the trimmed V and J ends, which lost 1 base and 5 bases, there was a span of 12 bases. Germline lookup yields CDR1 MGHRA and CDR2 YSYEKL. CDR3 bases: TGCGCCAGCAGCCAAGGAGAGTCAGGGTATCAGCCCCAGCATTTT. Residues: CASSQGESGYQPQHF.

The chain combines TRBV28 with TRBJ1-5; TRBD1 matches at 9 bases. The V and J ends lost 4 bases and 1 base, in that order; junction bases with no gene match: 11. CDR1 is MDHEN, CDR2 SYDVKM, per germline. The CDR3 runs 18 residues. As DNA, the CDR3 is TGTGCCAGCAGTTACCCCTCTAAGGACAGGGGAAGCAATCAGCCCCAGCATTTT. The encoded protein is CASSYPSKDRGSNQPQHF.

The V call is TRBV5-1, the J call TRBJ2-1; weak D call: TRBD1 (5 bases). CDR1 is SGHRS, CDR2 YFSETQ, per germline. There are 12 residues in the CDR3. V shed 5 bases and J shed 5 bases, with 8 bases lying between them. The CDR3 DNA reads as TGCGCCAGCAGGGTGGACAACAATGAGCAGTTCTTC. Its translation: CASRVDNNEQFF.

CDR3 in DNA: TGTGCCGTTAAAGACAGGGCGAACACTGAAGCTTTCTTT. Amino acids: CAVKDRANTEAFF. This chain links TRBV11-3 with TRBJ1-1; 7 bases fit TRBD1. Germline-derived CDR1 and CDR2 are SGHNT and YENEEA. This CDR3 has 13 amino acids. J gave up 1 base and V 11 bases, and 7 bases lay outside the gene matches. The full variable domain, rest sourced from reference TRBV11-3 and TRBJ1-1, is EAGVVQSPRYKIIEKKQPVAFWCNPISGHNTLYWYLQNLGQGPELLIRYENEEAVDDSQLPKDRFSAERLKGVDSTLKIQPAELGDSAVYLCAVKDRANTEAFFGQGTRLTVV.

This chain connects TRBV5-1 to TRBJ1-2, with 10 nucleotides matching TRBD1. Germline values: CDR1 SGHRS, CDR2 YFSETQ. The CDR3 has 13 amino acids. V trimming: 7 bases; J trimming: 8 bases; junction bases outside the gene matches: 8. CDR3 sequence: CASGPGQGGGYTF. The CDR3 DNA is TGCGCCAGCGGCCCTGGACAGGGGGGGGGCTACACCTTC.

With respect to this clone: The same CDR3 is also encoded by other DNA sequences in this sample. The chain links TRBV2 to TRBJ1-1, with TRBD1 as a possible D gene (6 bases). The CDR3 has 11 residues. Germline-derived CDR1 and CDR2 are SNHLY and FYNNEI. V was shortened by 2 bases and J by 11 bases, with 9 bases between the two germline ends. CDR3 sequence (DNA): TGTGCCAGCAGTGAAAGGACAGAGGCTTTCTTT. Protein sequence: CASSERTEAFF. Using reference TRBV2 and TRBJ1-1 for the parts outside the CDR3, the full variable domain is EPEVTQTPSHQVTQMGQEVILRCVPISNHLYFYWYRQILGQKVEFLVSFYNNEISEKSEIFDDQFSVERPDGSNFTLKIRSTKLEDSAMYFCASSERTEAFFGQGTRLTVV.

V and J are TRBV2 and TRBJ2-7; 7 nucleotides match TRBD1. J lost 2 bases, V lost 7 bases, and 5 bases had no gene match. Germline-derived CDR1 and CDR2 are SNHLY and FYNNEI. The CDR3 runs 13 residues. The CDR3 nucleotides are TGTGCCAGCACCGAGGGGGCCCCCTACGAGCAGTACTTC. Its protein is CASTEGAPYEQYF.

The V gene is TRBV10-3, the J gene TRBJ2-5, with a possible D match to TRBD2 (5 bases). This CDR3 region has 16 residues. Germline V gives CDR1 ENHRY, CDR2 SYGVKD. V lost 4 bases, J lost 0 bases, and 15 bases lay in between. CDR3 sequence reads: CAISGFGRTYQETQYF. CDR3 nucleotides: TGTGCCATCAGTGGTTTCGGCAGGACTTACCAAGAGACCCAGTACTTC.

This clone was seen a handful of times. The chain employs TRBV5-6 and TRBJ1-2; D might be TRBD1 (5 bases). The germline V gene encodes CDR1 SGHDT and CDR2 YYEEEE. The CDR3 is made up of 15 amino acids. Deletions cut 4 bases from V and 0 bases from J, with 13 bases between. This chain's CDR3 is CASSPLTEPNYGYTF. CDR3 sequence (DNA): TGTGCCAGCAGCCCCTTGACAGAGCCTAACTATGGCTACACCTTC.

This chain connects TRBV25-1 to TRBJ1-4, with D tentatively TRBD1 (6 bases). This CDR3 has 15 residues. Germline loops: CDR1 MGHDK, CDR2 SYGVNS. V was pared by 1 base and J by 2 bases, with 8 bases between. CDR3 amino acids: CASSEFGGTNEKLFF. Written as DNA, the CDR3 is TGTGCCAGCAGTGAATTTGGGGGCACTAATGAAAAACTGTTTTTT.

The chain is built from TRBV5-6 and TRBJ1-4; no clear D gene. The CDR3 spans 15 residues. CDR1 is SGHDT, CDR2 YYEEEE, per germline. V was cut by 4 bases and J by 8 bases, with 18 bases left in between. The CDR3 DNA reads as TGTGCCAGCAGCACTAGACAAATTGGGGTCGAAAAACTGTTTTTT. Residues: CASSTRQIGVEKLFF.

This chain connects TRBV18 to TRBJ2-7; D is possibly TRBD1 (6 bases). CDR3 length: 14 amino acids. Germline lookup yields CDR1 KGHSH and CDR2 LQKENI. With 6 bases removed from V and 0 bases from J, the gap between germline ends came to 12 bases. In DNA form, the CDR3 reads TGTGCCAGCTCCCGTGGGACACCCTCCTACGAGCAGTACTTC. Translation: CASSRGTPSYEQYF.

The V call is TRBV5-1, the J call TRBJ1-2; possibly TRBD1 for D (6 bases). This CDR3 has 14 residues. Germline V gives CDR1 SGHRS, CDR2 YFSETQ. Trimming shortened V by 4 bases and J by 4 bases, and 14 bases separated the two germline ends. This CDR3 is CASSRGDRSYGYTF. DNA of the CDR3: TGCGCCAGCAGCAGAGGTGACAGGTCCTATGGCTACACCTTC.

This chain joins TRBV19 and TRBJ1-5, with D hard to call. Germline V gene data show CDR1 as LNHDA and CDR2 as SQIVND (reference sequence). V was shortened by 6 bases and J by 2 bases, with 14 bases between the two germline ends. CDR3 length: 15 amino acids. The CDR3 DNA reads as TGTGCCAGTAGGCGCTTGTCGGGAGGCAATCAGCCCCAGCATTTT. This codes for CASRRLSGGNQPQHF. Complete variable domain (other parts from reference TRBV19 and TRBJ1-5): DGGITQSPKYLFRKEGQNVTLSCEQNLNHDAMYWYRQDPGQGLRLIYYSQIVNDFQKGDIAEGYSVSREKKESFPLTVTSAQKNPTAFYLCASRRLSGGNQPQHFGDGTRLSIL.

The CDR3 nucleotides read TGTGCCAGCAGCTTAGCGTCAGGGGGCGCAGGCCAGCCCCAGCATTTT. Its protein product is CASSLASGGAGQPQHF. The J gene is TRBJ1-5, the V gene TRBV7-2, with TRBD1 identical over 8 bases. Trimming removed 0 bases from V and 7 bases from J; junction bases left unmatched: 8. CDR1 and CDR2 from the germline V gene are SGHTA and FQGNSA. The CDR3 consists of 16 residues.

The chain is built from TRBV7-9 and TRBJ2-2, with 14 bases identical to TRBD2. The CDR3 contains 16 residues. Germline CDR1 is SEHNR and CDR2 is FQNEAQ (reference sequence). Trimming took 5 bases from V and 3 from J; bases not matched to a gene: 2. The CDR3 loop is CASSLGLAGDTGELFF. In nucleotides, the CDR3 is TGTGCCAGCAGCCTGGGACTAGCGGGAGACACCGGGGAGCTGTTTTTT.

The V call is TRBV9, the J call TRBJ2-1; TRBD2 aligns across 11 bases. The CDR3 contains 15 residues. V shed 4 bases, J shed 7 bases, and the junction held 7 bases outside the gene matches. Germline V CDR1 and CDR2: SGDLS, YYNGEE. This CDR3 reads CASSRTSGRGNEQFF. CDR3 coding DNA: TGTGCCAGCAGCCGTACTAGCGGGAGAGGGAATGAGCAGTTCTTC.

This chain connects TRBV30 to TRBJ2-7, with TRBD2 as a possible D gene (6 bases). Germline V gene lookup returns CDR1 GTSNPN and CDR2 SVGIG (reference sequence). The CDR3 runs to 13 residues. Trimming took 3 bases from V and 0 from J, leaving 9 bases between them. CDR3 sequence (DNA): TGTGCCTGGAGCCCGACTAGCTCCTACGAGCAGTACTTC. This sequence encodes CAWSPTSSYEQYF.

The V call is TRBV2, the J call TRBJ2-1; possible D gene TRBD1, 5 bases. Trimming cost V 9 bases and J 4 bases, with 10 bases left between them. The CDR3 is 12 amino acids. Germline V CDR1 and CDR2: SNHLY, FYNNEI. The CDR3 DNA sequence: TGTGCCAGTCAGGGCCTTTACAATGAGCAGTTCTTC. It specifies CASQGLYNEQFF.

This chain connects TRBV10-3 to TRBJ1-5; possible D gene TRBD1, 5 bases. The V and J ends lost 6 bases and 5 bases respectively, with 14 bases between them. This CDR3 region has 14 residues. Germline lookup yields CDR1 ENHRY and CDR2 SYGVKD. The CDR3 is CAISPDRGDQPQHF. In DNA, the CDR3 is TGTGCCATCAGCCCTGACAGAGGTGATCAGCCCCAGCATTTT.

The CDR3: CASRSGDYGYTF. For the CDR3, the DNA is TGTGCCAGCAGATCAGGGGACTATGGCTACACCTTC. The chain links TRBV6-5 to TRBJ1-2; a possible D gene is TRBD1 (6 bases). Trimming took off 6 bases at V and 3 bases at J, with 8 bases between the two ends. CDR3 size: 12 residues. CDR1 is MNHEY and CDR2 is SVGAGI in the germline V gene.

CDR3 amino acids: CASSQEEADYEQYF. CDR3 coding DNA: TGCGCCAGCAGCCAAGAGGAGGCAGACTACGAGCAGTACTTC. The genes are TRBV4-1 and TRBJ2-7; D perhaps matches TRBD2 (5 bases). The CDR3 runs 14 residues. V was shortened by 0 bases and J by 3 bases, with 9 bases between the two germline ends. CDR1 is MGHRA and CDR2 is YSYEKL in the germline V gene.

The J gene is TRBJ2-1, the V gene TRBV10-3, with D tentatively TRBD2 (6 bases). Germline lookup yields CDR1 ENHRY and CDR2 SYGVKD. This CDR3 is built from 15 residues. The V and J ends lost 3 bases and 10 bases respectively, with 19 bases between them. The CDR3 reads CAISDGTSHYGEQFF. In DNA, the CDR3 is TGTGCCATCAGTGATGGGACTTCCCACTACGGGGAGCAGTTCTTC.

The V gene is TRBV5-8, the J gene TRBJ1-5, with TRBD1 matching over 9 bases. CDR1 is SGHTS, CDR2 YDEGEE, per germline. With 3 bases clipped from V and 5 bases from J, the junction kept 6 bases outside the gene matches. The CDR3 covers 15 residues. The DNA of the CDR3 is TGTGCCAGCAGCTCGGTGGGACAGGGAGATCAGCCCCAGCATTTT. It encodes CASSSVGQGDQPQHF.

CDR3 sequence: CASSFHGINSNQPQHF. Here the CDR3 DNA reads TGTGCCAGTAGTTTCCACGGTATTAATAGCAATCAGCCCCAGCATTTT. The chain recombines TRBV19 with TRBJ1-5; D not resolved. Looked up from germline, CDR1 is LNHDA and CDR2 is SQIVND (reference sequence). The CDR3 covers 16 residues. With 5 bases removed from V and 0 bases from J, the gap between germline ends came to 14 bases.

V is TRBV27 and J is TRBJ2-7, with D possibly TRBD2 on 5 matching bases. Trimming removed 5 bases from V and 3 bases from J, with 11 bases in between. This CDR3 has 13 amino acids. Per germline, CDR1 MNHEY and CDR2 SMNVEV (reference sequence). The CDR3 nucleotides read TGTGCCAGCAGTCTCGGCCGGGACTACGAGCAGTACTTC. Protein product: CASSLGRDYEQYF.

The genes are TRBV15 and TRBJ2-5, with TRBD1 matching 7 bases. CDR1 is LNHNV, CDR2 YYDKDF, per germline (reference sequence). Trimming took 5 bases from V and 1 from J; bases not matched to a gene: 10. This CDR3 region has 16 residues. In nucleotides, the CDR3 is TGTGCCACCAGCGCCCGAAGAGGGGGCCCCCAAGAGACCCAGTACTTC. Translating it yields CATSARRGGPQETQYF. The full variable domain, with the rest looked up from reference TRBV15 and TRBJ2-5, is DAMVIQNPRYQVTQFGKPVTLSCSQTLNHNVMYWYQQKSSQAPKLLFHYYDKDFNNEADTPDNFQSRRPNTSFCFLDIRSPGLGDTAMYLCATSARRGGPQETQYFGPGTRLLVL.